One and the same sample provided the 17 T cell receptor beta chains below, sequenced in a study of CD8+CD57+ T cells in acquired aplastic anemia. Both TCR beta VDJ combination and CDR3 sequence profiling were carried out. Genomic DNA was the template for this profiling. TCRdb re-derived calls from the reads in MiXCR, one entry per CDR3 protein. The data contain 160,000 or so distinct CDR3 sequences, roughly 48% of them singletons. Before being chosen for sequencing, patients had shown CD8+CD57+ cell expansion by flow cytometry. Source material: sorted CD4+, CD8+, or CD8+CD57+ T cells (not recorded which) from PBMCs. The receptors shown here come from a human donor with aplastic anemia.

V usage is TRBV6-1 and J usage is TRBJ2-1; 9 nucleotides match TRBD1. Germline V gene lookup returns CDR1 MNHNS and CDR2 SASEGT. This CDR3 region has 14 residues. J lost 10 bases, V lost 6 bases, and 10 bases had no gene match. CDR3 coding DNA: TGTGCCAGCAGCCCCCCGGACAGGGGTTACGAGCAGTTCTTC. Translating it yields CASSPPDRGYEQFF.

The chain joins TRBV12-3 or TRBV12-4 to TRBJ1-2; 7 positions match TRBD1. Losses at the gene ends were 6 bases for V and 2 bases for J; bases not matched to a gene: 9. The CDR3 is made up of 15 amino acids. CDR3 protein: CASSYNRGQNYGYTF. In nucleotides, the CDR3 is TGTGCCAGCAGCTACAATCGGGGACAGAACTATGGCTACACCTTC.

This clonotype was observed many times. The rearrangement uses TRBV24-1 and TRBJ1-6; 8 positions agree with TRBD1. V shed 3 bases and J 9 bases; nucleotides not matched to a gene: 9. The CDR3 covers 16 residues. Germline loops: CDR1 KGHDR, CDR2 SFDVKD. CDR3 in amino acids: CATSDAGQGKSSPLHF. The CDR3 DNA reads TGTGCCACCAGTGATGCTGGACAGGGAAAGAGTTCACCCCTCCACTTT.

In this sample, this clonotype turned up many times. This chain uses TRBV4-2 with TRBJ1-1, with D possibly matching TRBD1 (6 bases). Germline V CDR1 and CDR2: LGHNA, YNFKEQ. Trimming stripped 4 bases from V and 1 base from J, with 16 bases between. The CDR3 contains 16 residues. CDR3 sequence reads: CASSLTSTGRNTEAFF. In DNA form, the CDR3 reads TGTGCCAGCAGCCTTACGTCGACAGGCCGGAACACTGAAGCTTTCTTT.

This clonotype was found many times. The CDR3 DNA follows: TGCGCCAGCAGCCAAGTGAGCGGTCAGCCCCAGCATTTT. Amino acid sequence: CASSQVSGQPQHF. V is TRBV4-1 and J is TRBJ1-5; D ambiguous. CDR1 and CDR2 (germline): MGHRA, YSYEKL. The V end lost 1 base, the J end lost 6 bases, and 7 bases lay between the germline ends. The CDR3 runs to 13 residues.

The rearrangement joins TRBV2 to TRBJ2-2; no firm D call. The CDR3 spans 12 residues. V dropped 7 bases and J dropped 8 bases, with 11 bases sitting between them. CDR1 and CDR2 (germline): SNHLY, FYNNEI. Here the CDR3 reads CASKLDVGELFF. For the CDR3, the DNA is TGTGCCAGCAAATTGGATGTAGGGGAGCTGTTTTTT. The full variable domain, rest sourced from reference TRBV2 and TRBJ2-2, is EPEVTQTPSHQVTQMGQEVILRCVPISNHLYFYWYRQILGQKVEFLVSFYNNEISEKSEIFDDQFSVERPDGSNFTLKIRSTKLEDSAMYFCASKLDVGELFFGEGSRLTVL.

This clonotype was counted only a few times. The CDR3 reads CAISESNPQGEAFF. Written as DNA, the CDR3 is TGTGCCATCAGTGAGTCGAATCCCCAGGGGGAAGCTTTCTTT. This rearrangement joins TRBV10-3 to TRBJ1-1; D perhaps matches TRBD1 (6 bases). The CDR3 has 14 amino acids. Per germline, CDR1 ENHRY and CDR2 SYGVKD. The germline V and J ends were trimmed by 0 bases and 8 bases, with 13 bases remaining between them.

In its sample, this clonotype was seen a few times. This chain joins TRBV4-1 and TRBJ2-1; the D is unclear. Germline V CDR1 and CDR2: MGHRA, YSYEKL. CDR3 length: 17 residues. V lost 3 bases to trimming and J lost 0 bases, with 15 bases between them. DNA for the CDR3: TGCGCCAGCAGCCATCCGCCAGCTGTCAGCTCCTACAATGAGCAGTTCTTC. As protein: CASSHPPAVSSYNEQFF.

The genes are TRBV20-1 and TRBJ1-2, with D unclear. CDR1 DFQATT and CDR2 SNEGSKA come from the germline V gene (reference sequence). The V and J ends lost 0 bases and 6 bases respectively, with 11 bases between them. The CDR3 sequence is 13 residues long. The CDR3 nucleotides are TGCAGTGCTAGAGATGGGATGGGCAATGGCTACACCTTC. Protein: CSARDGMGNGYTF.

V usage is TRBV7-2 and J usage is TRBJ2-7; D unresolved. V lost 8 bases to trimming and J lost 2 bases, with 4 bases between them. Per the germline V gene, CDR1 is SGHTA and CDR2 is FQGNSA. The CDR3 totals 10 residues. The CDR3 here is CASGTYEQYF. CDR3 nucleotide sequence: TGTGCCAGCGGGACCTACGAGCAGTACTTC.

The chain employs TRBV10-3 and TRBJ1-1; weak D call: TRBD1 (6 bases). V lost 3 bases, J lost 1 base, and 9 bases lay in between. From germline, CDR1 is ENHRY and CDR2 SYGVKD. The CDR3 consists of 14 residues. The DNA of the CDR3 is TGTGCCATCAGTGACAGGGGATCGAACACTGAAGCTTTCTTT. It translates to CAISDRGSNTEAFF.

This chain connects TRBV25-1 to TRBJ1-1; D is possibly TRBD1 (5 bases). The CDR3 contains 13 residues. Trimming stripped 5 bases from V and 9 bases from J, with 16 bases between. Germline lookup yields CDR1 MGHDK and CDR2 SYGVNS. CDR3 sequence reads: CASSPEQGYKAFF. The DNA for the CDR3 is TGTGCCAGCAGTCCGGAGCAGGGCTATAAAGCTTTCTTT. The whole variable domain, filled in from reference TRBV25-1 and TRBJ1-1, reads EADIYQTPRYLVIGTGKKITLECSQTMGHDKMYWYQQDPGMELHLIHYSYGVNSTEKGDLSSESTVSRIRTEHFPLTLESARPSHTSQYLCASSPEQGYKAFFGQGTRLTVV.

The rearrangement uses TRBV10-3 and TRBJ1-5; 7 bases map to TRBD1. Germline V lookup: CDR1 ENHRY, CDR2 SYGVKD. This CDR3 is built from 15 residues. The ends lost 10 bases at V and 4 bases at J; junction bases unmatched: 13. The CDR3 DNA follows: TGTGCCAGCAGCCAAGGGCAGGGGGTGAATCAGCCCCAGCATTTT. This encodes CASSQGQGVNQPQHF.

The DNA of the CDR3 is TGTGCCAGTCGCTCTTCAGGGTTCGCAACCCAGCATTTT. This sequence encodes CASRSSGFATQHF. The genes are TRBV19 and TRBJ1-5, with D maybe TRBD1 (5 bases). CDR3 size: 13 residues. The V end lost 8 bases, the J end lost 11 bases, and 19 bases lay between the germline ends. Germline V lookup: CDR1 LNHDA, CDR2 SQIVND (reference sequence).

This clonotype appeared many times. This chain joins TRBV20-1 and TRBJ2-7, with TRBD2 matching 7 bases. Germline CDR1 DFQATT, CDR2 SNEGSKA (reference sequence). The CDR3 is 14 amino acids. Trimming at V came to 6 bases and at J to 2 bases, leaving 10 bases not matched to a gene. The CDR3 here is CSAESGTTTYEQYF. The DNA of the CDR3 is TGCAGTGCCGAGTCCGGGACTACCACCTACGAGCAGTACTTC.

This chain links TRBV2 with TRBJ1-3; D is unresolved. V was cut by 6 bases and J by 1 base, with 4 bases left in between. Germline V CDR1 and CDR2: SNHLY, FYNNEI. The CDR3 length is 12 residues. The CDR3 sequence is CASSHSGNTIYF. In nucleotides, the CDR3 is TGTGCCAGCAGCCATTCTGGAAACACCATATATTTT.

CDR3 DNA: TGTGCCAGCAGCCTAACCCCCAGGGGAAAAGAGACCCAGTACTTC. This encodes CASSLTPRGKETQYF. The V gene is TRBV7-2, the J gene TRBJ2-5, with TRBD1 as a possible D gene (6 bases). The CDR3 totals 15 residues. Per germline, CDR1 SGHTA and CDR2 FQGNSA. Trimming cost V 5 bases and J 3 bases, with 16 bases left between them.